These T cell receptor beta chains were read from a single sample in a study of vaccination effects on CD4 cells after COVID-19. Sequencing used immunoSEQ multiplex PCR; TCRdb keeps in-frame clones, though not all of them. The sample holds roughly 50,000 clones, approximately 70% seen once. Their cognate antigens are unknown. The sequencing here drew on CD4+ T cells from PBMCs cultured without peptide, taken before COVID-19 vaccination. The receptor source for this set is a human donor who received a COVID-19 vaccine. CDR3s include the opening cysteine and the closing phenylalanine or tryptophan. The order of the fields is CDR3 protein, CDR3 DNA, D gene, V gene, J gene, clone size, CDR3 length. The D gene is left open where the match is weak. The size field is filled for only some rows; it gives once, few, many or a size class.

CDR3: CASSPVGQGGRNEQFF; DNA: TGCGCCAGCAGCCCGGTGGGACAGGGGGGCCGCAATGAGCAGTTCTTC; D: TRBD1; V: TRBV5-1; J: TRBJ2-1; size: .; length: 16
CDR3: CASSQSRESEQYF; DNA: TGTGCCAGCAGCCAATCGAGGGAGTCCGAGCAGTACTTC; D: .; V: TRBV16; J: TRBJ2-7; size: .; length: 13
CDR3: CAWSVRLNTEAFF; DNA: TGTGCCTGGAGTGTAAGGCTGAACACTGAAGCTTTCTTT; D: .; V: TRBV30; J: TRBJ1-1; size: .; length: 13
CDR3: CASSIGLAGGTDTQYF; DNA: TGTGCCAGCAGCATAGGACTAGCGGGAGGGACAGATACGCAGTATTTT; D: TRBD2; V: TRBV7-2; J: TRBJ2-3; size: .; length: 16
CDR3: CASSRGFDYGYTF; DNA: TGTGCCAGCAGTCGGGGCTTTGACTATGGCTACACCTTC; D: .; V: TRBV6-6; J: TRBJ1-2; size: few; length: 13
CDR3: CATESTANQPQHF; DNA: TGTGCCACTGAGAGTACGGCAAATCAGCCCCAGCATTTT; D: .; V: TRBV19; J: TRBJ1-5; size: .; length: 13
CDR3: CASSYDRGRSGNTIYF; DNA: TGTGCCAGCAGTTATGACAGGGGTCGCTCTGGAAACACCATATATTTT; D: TRBD1; V: TRBV6-5; J: TRBJ1-3; size: .; length: 16
CDR3: CASSWRLAGGPGELFF; DNA: TGTGCCAGCAGTTGGAGACTAGCGGGGGGGCCCGGGGAGCTGTTTTTT; D: TRBD2; V: TRBV6-6; J: TRBJ2-2; size: once; length: 16
CDR3: CASSPGALRQGATYSNQPQHF; DNA: TGTGCCAGCAGTCCAGGGGCCCTTAGACAGGGGGCGACTTATAGCAATCAGCCCCAGCATTTT; D: TRBD1; V: TRBV6-6; J: TRBJ1-5; size: few; length: 21
CDR3: CASSQDGGLAGVNEQFF; DNA: TGTGCCAGCAGCCAAGATGGGGGACTAGCGGGAGTGAATGAGCAGTTCTTC; D: TRBD2; V: TRBV3-1/TRBV3-2; J: TRBJ2-1; size: .; length: 17
CDR3: CASSQEGRTSYGYTF; DNA: TGCGCCAGCAGCCAAGAAGGGAGGACATCCTATGGCTACACCTTC; D: .; V: TRBV4-1; J: TRBJ1-2; size: .; length: 15
CDR3: CASDTPLGRADF; DNA: TGTGCCAGCGATACCCCCCTAGGTAGGGCGGACTTC; D: .; V: TRBV6-5; J: TRBJ2-7; size: .; length: 12
CDR3: CASSLGGQGYEQYF; DNA: TGCGCCAGCAGCTTAGGGGGACAGGGCTACGAGCAGTACTTC; D: TRBD1; V: TRBV5-1; J: TRBJ2-7; size: .; length: 14
CDR3: CASSPPTGSGELFF; DNA: TGTGCCAGCAGCCCTCCGACCGGATCCGGGGAGCTGTTTTTT; D: .; V: TRBV7-8; J: TRBJ2-2; size: .; length: 14
CDR3: CASSFLGGRGDGYTF; DNA: TGTGCCAGCAGTTTTCTAGGCGGCAGGGGGGATGGCTACACCTTC; D: TRBD1; V: TRBV28; J: TRBJ1-2; size: .; length: 15
CDR3: CASGPRLRLKYQETQYF; DNA: TGTGCTAGTGGTCCGCGCCTCAGGTTGAAGTACCAAGAGACCCAGTACTTC; D: .; V: TRBV12-5; J: TRBJ2-5; size: .; length: 17
CDR3: CASSMPGGNQPQHF; DNA: TGTGCCAGTAGTATGCCGGGGGGCAATCAGCCCCAGCATTTT; D: .; V: TRBV19; J: TRBJ1-5; size: few; length: 14